This T cell receptor (beta chain) is drawn from a study of blood T cell repertoires in COVID-19. Study-level information: Samples came from the United States, Italy and Spain, spanning acute and convalescent COVID-19. PBMCs, B-cell-depleted T cells, or T cells were the source of the cDNA or gDNA that made up the material.

The CDR3 runs 15 residues. Germline CDR1 reads MNHEY; CDR2 reads SVGAGI. The V gene end was trimmed by 6 bases and the J gene end by 0 bases; junction bases not matched to a gene: 3. Per the original methods: Counts of nucleated cells, estimated from reference gene primer amplification, were obtained. The table came from immunoSEQ multiplex PCR; TCRdb's copy has only in-frame clones and leaves some out. That table supplies the V and J calls and clone size; D and trimming were determined from the DNA. The sample lists about 100,000 clones, roughly 87% occurring once. The chain has TRBV6-5 and TRBJ2-2; 8 positions agree with TRBD1. This receptor was taken from a man younger than 40 in a cohort sampled during active COVID-19. The specimen sequenced was peripheral blood. DNA of the CDR3: TGTGCCAGCAGAGCAGGGGGCTCGAACACCGGGGAGCTGTTTTTT. The encoded protein is CASRAGGSNTGELFF.